This entry lists 31 T cell receptor beta chains sequenced from one sample in a study of graft-versus-host responses after intestinal transplantation (dated by TCRdb to the early 2020s). Libraries were built with the immunoSEQ multiplex PCR assay. This is the immuneACCESS table as TCRdb keeps it, with only in-frame sequences that have V and J called. A part of the clones is gone; compared with another copy, unresolved V genes explain less than half, and the rest is unexplained. The sample contains just under 85,000 clones, approximately 90% of them found a single time. The ten biggest clones cover 7.6% of the sample. The time point label on this specimen signifies: cells obtained before transplantation from donor or recipient. These receptors have no known antigen. This material consisted of unstimulated CD8+ T cells sorted from spleen or lymph node cells, taken before transplant. All receptors derive from a human donor who was the organ donor for an intestinal transplant.

The chain uses TRBV10-2 and TRBJ2-5; 10 bases are shared with TRBD2. This CDR3 contains 20 residues. Germline V gives CDR1 WSHSY, CDR2 SAAADI. The J segment lost 5 bases and the V segment lost 3 bases, leaving 21 bases of the junction unmatched. The CDR3, as DNA: TGCGCCAGCAGTGACCCCCTCGTTTTAGCGGGGGGTGCCTTTAGGGAGACCCAGTACTTC. Amino acids: CASSDPLVLAGGAFRETQYF.

The gene calls are TRBV23-1 and TRBJ1-5; 7 nucleotides agree with TRBD1. TRBV23-1 qualifies as an ORF whose function is uncertain. The CDR3 spans 14 residues. Unmatched junction bases numbered 9, after V lost 9 bases and J lost 4 bases. CDR3 DNA sequence: TGCGCCAGGCCCGACAGGGAAGGAAATCAGCCCCAGCATTTT. Its protein is CARPDREGNQPQHF.

V is TRBV7-6 and J is TRBJ2-3; TRBD1 or TRBD2 may be the D gene (6 bases each). Germline lookup yields CDR1 SGHVS and CDR2 FNYEAQ. The CDR3 covers 16 residues. V was shortened by 3 bases and J by 1 base, with 14 bases between the two germline ends. The CDR3 is CASSLNKGGGTDTQYF. As DNA, the CDR3 is TGTGCCAGCAGCTTGAACAAGGGGGGTGGCACAGATACGCAGTATTTT.

The V call is TRBV7-9, the J call TRBJ2-7; 10 nucleotides line up with TRBD2. Per germline, CDR1 SEHNR and CDR2 FQNEAQ (reference sequence). Trimming at V came to 1 base and at J to 6 bases, leaving 12 bases not matched to a gene. The CDR3 has 17 residues. CDR3 protein: CASSLDGWTSGPSEQYF. CDR3 nucleotide sequence: TGTGCCAGCAGCTTAGACGGTTGGACTAGCGGACCCAGCGAGCAGTACTTC.

This chain uses TRBV6-4 with TRBJ2-1; D is ambiguous. V lost 4 bases, J lost 4 bases, and 8 bases lay in between. CDR1 is MRHNA, CDR2 SNTAGT, per germline. This CDR3 has 13 amino acids. The CDR3 here is CASSAGLYNEQFF. The CDR3 nucleotides read TGTGCCAGCAGTGCGGGTCTTTACAATGAGCAGTTCTTC.

The rearrangement uses TRBV5-1 and TRBJ2-7, with 9 bases identical to TRBD1. This CDR3 comprises 16 residues. Germline V gives CDR1 SGHRS, CDR2 YFSETQ. V was pared by 4 bases and J by 6 bases, with 14 bases of the junction left unmatched. In DNA, the CDR3 is TGCGCCAGCAGCCCAGCCCGAGGGACAGGGCTTCTCGAGCAGTACTTC. It yields the protein CASSPARGTGLLEQYF.

Only a few counts were recorded for this clone. One end of the junction varies from germline; a read error may be responsible. The chain joins TRBV10-3 to TRBJ1-2; tentatively, D is TRBD1 (5 bases). The germline V gene encodes CDR1 ENHRY and CDR2 SYGVKD. The CDR3 length is 14 residues. DNA of the CDR3: TGTGCCAGCAGTTACGGGGCAGAACTCTATGGCTACACCTTC. Its translation is CASSYGAELYGYTF.

This CDR3 is CASSGSSAYNEQFF. The CDR3 DNA is TGTGCCAGCAGTGGGTCTAGCGCCTACAATGAGCAGTTCTTC. V is TRBV27 and J is TRBJ2-1; possible D gene TRBD2, 6 bases. Per germline, CDR1 MNHEY and CDR2 SMNVEV (reference sequence). This CDR3 comprises 14 residues. The ends were cut back, 5 bases at V and 2 bases at J, with 10 bases in the middle.

V gene TRBV11-2 combines with J gene TRBJ2-1; TRBD2 aligns across 11 bases. J was trimmed by 6 bases and V by 2 bases; bases with no gene match: 15. This CDR3 spans 19 amino acids. The V gene's germline CDR1 is SGHAT and CDR2 FQNNGV. This CDR3 reads CASSLRLAGGPIQGNEQFF. CDR3 bases: TGTGCCAGCAGCTTACGGCTAGCGGGGGGCCCTATCCAGGGCAATGAGCAGTTCTTC.

V usage is TRBV5-8 and J usage is TRBJ2-7, with D possibly being TRBD2 (6 bases). CDR1 SGHTS and CDR2 YDEGEE come from the germline V gene. The CDR3 consists of 12 residues. Trimming stripped 6 bases from V and 3 bases from J, with 10 bases between. The CDR3 region is CASTGDFYEQYF. The CDR3 DNA reads TGTGCCAGCACCGGGGACTTCTACGAGCAGTACTTC.

The chain has TRBV4-1 and TRBJ2-1; 8 positions agree with TRBD2. Germline lookup yields CDR1 MGHRA and CDR2 YSYEKL. The CDR3 runs 15 residues. With 0 bases clipped from V and 7 bases from J, the junction kept 5 bases outside the gene matches. Here the CDR3 reads CASSQEPGGANEQFF. CDR3 nucleotide sequence: TGCGCCAGCAGCCAAGAACCCGGGGGGGCGAATGAGCAGTTCTTC.

V and J are TRBV28 and TRBJ2-1, with 11 bases fitting TRBD1. This CDR3 region has 22 residues. With V trimmed by 3 bases and J by 0 bases, 19 bases remained unmatched. The germline V gene has CDR1 MDHEN and CDR2 SYDVKM. The CDR3 DNA sequence: TGTGCCAGCAGTTTTAGAGTTCTCCTCCGGGACAGGGGGATTAGCTCCTACAATGAGCAGTTCTTC. This translates into CASSFRVLLRDRGISSYNEQFF.

This chain joins TRBV7-2 and TRBJ2-7; D is unclear. The ends were cut back, 5 bases at V and 3 bases at J, with 11 bases in the middle. This CDR3 contains 13 residues. Germline lookup yields CDR1 SGHTA and CDR2 FQGNSA. The DNA for the CDR3 is TGTGCCAGCAGCCGAGACGGCTTCTACGAGCAGTACTTC. It translates to CASSRDGFYEQYF.

The J gene is TRBJ1-1, the V gene TRBV5-6, with 7 bases fitting TRBD1. CDR1 and CDR2 from the germline V gene are SGHDT and YYEEEE. This CDR3 has 16 residues. The J segment lost 1 base and the V segment lost 3 bases, leaving 9 bases of the junction unmatched. The CDR3 spells CASSCCLGQPNTEAFF. As DNA, the CDR3 is TGTGCCAGCAGCTGCTGTTTGGGACAGCCGAACACTGAAGCTTTCTTT.

The V call is TRBV5-4, the J call TRBJ1-2; TRBD1 is a possible D gene (6 bases). This CDR3 has 12 residues. CDR1 is SGHNT and CDR2 is YYREEE in the germline V gene (reference sequence). Trimming shortened V by 5 bases and J by 5 bases, and 10 bases separated the two germline ends. CDR3 in amino acids: CASREGGYGYTF. DNA of the CDR3: TGTGCCAGCAGGGAGGGGGGTTATGGCTACACCTTC.

The chain has TRBV2 and TRBJ1-1; 7 nucleotides agree with TRBD1. The CDR3 spans 14 residues. The germline gives CDR1 SNHLY, CDR2 FYNNEI. Losses at the gene ends were 3 bases for V and 1 base for J; bases not matched to a gene: 2. The CDR3 reads CASSEGQTNTEAFF. As DNA, the CDR3 is TGTGCCAGCAGTGAGGGACAGACGAACACTGAAGCTTTCTTT.

This chain joins TRBV27 and TRBJ2-4; D is perhaps TRBD2 (7 bases). CDR1 is MNHEY and CDR2 is SMNVEV in the germline V gene (reference sequence). This CDR3 has 17 amino acids. Between the trimmed V and J ends, which lost 1 base and 0 bases, there was a span of 13 bases. For the CDR3, the DNA is TGTGCCAGCAGTTTATATGGGGGGGCCCTAGCCAAAAACATTCAGTACTTC. Protein: CASSLYGGALAKNIQYF.

The chain combines TRBV19 with TRBJ2-7; weak D call: TRBD2 (6 bases). V gave up 5 bases and J gave up 10 bases, with 18 bases separating them. The CDR3 length is 13 residues. In germline, CDR1 is LNHDA, CDR2 SQIVND (reference sequence). The CDR3 is CASSPGLQYAQYF. The CDR3 DNA is TGTGCCAGTAGTCCGGGACTGCAGTACGCTCAGTACTTC.

The J gene is TRBJ2-2, the V gene TRBV14, with 15 bases aligning to TRBD2. The CDR3 consists of 18 residues. J gave up 1 base and V 4 bases, and 4 bases lay outside the gene matches. Germline V gene sequence: CDR1 SGHDN, CDR2 FVKESK. As DNA, the CDR3 is TGTGCCAGCAGCCCGGGACTAGCGGGGGGAAAGAACACCGGGGAGCTGTTTTTT. Amino acid sequence: CASSPGLAGGKNTGELFF.

V gene TRBV5-4 combines with J gene TRBJ2-1; D gene uncertain. The germline V gene has CDR1 SGHNT and CDR2 YYREEE (reference sequence). The CDR3 loop spans 14 amino acids. The ends were cut back, 5 bases at V and 2 bases at J, with 11 bases in the middle. CDR3 in amino acids: CASRSGGTYNEQFF. CDR3 sequence (DNA): TGTGCCAGCAGGAGTGGCGGTACCTACAATGAGCAGTTCTTC.

Worth noting for this clone: Within the sample, other DNA sequences also encode this same CDR3. The chain is built from TRBV11-2 and TRBJ2-2; maybe TRBD2 (6 bases). The germline V gene has CDR1 SGHAT and CDR2 FQNNGV. Between the trimmed V and J ends, which lost 2 bases and 7 bases, there was a span of 11 bases. The CDR3 runs to 14 residues. The CDR3 DNA is TGTGCCAGCAGCTTACTCACCGGGGGCGGGGAGCTGTTTTTT. It is translated as CASSLLTGGGELFF.

The genes are TRBV29-1 and TRBJ2-7; 7 positions agree with TRBD2. Germline CDR1 reads SQVTM; CDR2 reads ANQGSEA. V lost 6 bases and J lost 5; bases outside the gene matches: 10. The CDR3 has 13 amino acids. The CDR3 DNA is TGCAGCGTCCCGGGACTAACACTGAACGAGCAGTACTTC. Protein sequence: CSVPGLTLNEQYF.

This clone was counted a single time. The rearrangement links TRBV6-5 to TRBJ1-2; weak D call: TRBD1 (6 bases). V lost 10 bases and J lost 4, with 16 bases in between. Germline loops: CDR1 MNHEY, CDR2 SVGAGI. The CDR3 is made up of 13 amino acids. In nucleotides, the CDR3 is TGTGCCACATCAGAGGGGGGCGCCTATGGCTACACCTTC. Translation: CATSEGGAYGYTF.

The chain couples TRBV30 to TRBJ1-1; perhaps TRBD1 as D (6 bases). Germline V gene sequence: CDR1 GTSNPN, CDR2 SVGIG (reference sequence). The ends were cut back, 3 bases at V and 1 base at J, with 12 bases in the middle. This CDR3 has 14 amino acids. CDR3 loop: CAWRSGHGNTEAFF. The CDR3, as DNA: TGTGCCTGGAGATCGGGACACGGGAACACTGAAGCTTTCTTT.

This clone was seen only a few times. The chain is built from TRBV14 and TRBJ1-1, with D tentatively TRBD1 (5 bases). Germline-derived CDR1 and CDR2 are SGHDN and FVKESK. V was trimmed by 1 base and J by 3 bases, leaving 12 bases between them. CDR3 length equals 15 residues. In DNA form, the CDR3 reads TGTGCCAGCAGCCAAGCGTGGGGCGACTACACTGAAGCTTTCTTT. Translated, it gives CASSQAWGDYTEAFF.

The chain has TRBV7-6 and TRBJ2-3; D uncertain. Germline loops: CDR1 SGHVS, CDR2 FNYEAQ. The CDR3 totals 14 residues. V lost 4 bases and J lost 2, with 10 bases in between. The DNA for the CDR3 is TGTGCCAGCAGCTCGACAAGGGCCACAGATACGCAGTATTTT. Translating gives CASSSTRATDTQYF. The full variable domain, completed using reference TRBV7-6 and TRBJ2-3, is GAGVSQSPRYKVTKRGQDVALRCDPISGHVSLYWYRQALGQGPEFLTYFNYEAQQDKSGLPNDRFSAERPEGSISTLTIQRTEQRDSAMYRCASSSTRATDTQYFGPGTRLTVL.

The chain carries TRBV6-4 and TRBJ2-2; 7 nucleotides match TRBD2. The V gene end was trimmed by 3 bases and the J gene end by 6 bases; junction bases not matched to a gene: 4. Germline V gene sequence: CDR1 MRHNA, CDR2 SNTAGT. The CDR3 covers 14 residues. Written as DNA, the CDR3 is TGTGCCAGCAGTGAAGGGAGGGAGTCCGGGGAGCTGTTTTTT. Encoded protein: CASSEGRESGELFF.

Here the CDR3 reads CASSQEDSNQPQHF. The CDR3 coding sequence is TGCGCCAGCAGCCAAGAGGACAGCAATCAGCCCCAGCATTTT. The chain has TRBV4-1 and TRBJ1-5, with no clear D. Germline V lookup: CDR1 MGHRA, CDR2 YSYEKL. The CDR3 extends over 14 amino acids. Deletions cut 0 bases from V and 1 base from J, with 4 bases between.

The chain is built from TRBV4-1 and TRBJ1-1; TRBD1 matches 9 bases. The CDR3 loop spans 14 amino acids. Per germline, CDR1 MGHRA and CDR2 YSYEKL. J gave up 7 bases and V 4 bases, and 7 bases lay outside the gene matches. This chain's CDR3 is CASSLSGQGIEAFF. The CDR3 nucleotides read TGCGCCAGCAGCCTCTCGGGACAGGGAATTGAAGCTTTCTTT.

The J gene is TRBJ2-2, the V gene TRBV4-2; perhaps TRBD2 as D (5 bases). The CDR3 runs 12 residues. Trimming took off 6 bases at V and 7 bases at J, with 9 bases between the two ends. The germline V gene encodes CDR1 LGHNA and CDR2 YNFKEQ. CDR3 nucleotide sequence: TGTGCCAGCAGTCTCGGGGTCGGGGAGCTGTTTTTT. It specifies CASSLGVGELFF.

The chain employs TRBV19 and TRBJ2-5; no clear D. Judging by the DNA end, TRBJ2-7 fits better; the J call may be wrong. This CDR3 has 12 residues. The germline V gene encodes CDR1 LNHDA and CDR2 SQIVND (reference sequence). The CDR3 sequence: CASSMDGDEQYF. The CDR3 DNA is TGTGCCAGTAGTATGGATGGGGACGAGCAGTACTTC.